The 20 T cell receptor beta chains below were found in one sample sequenced in a study of glioma-infiltrating T cells after dendritic cell vaccination. Time point meaning: after dendritic cell vaccination, including at tumor progression/relapse. TCRdb's table, derived via immunoSEQ multiplex PCR, lists solely in-frame clones and lacks some. The sample lists almost 90,000 clones, under 85% occurring once. This sample comprised blood, obtained after dendritic cell vaccination. The receptors were gathered from a human donor with glioblastoma.

This sequence joins TRBV28 and TRBJ1-1; D ambiguous. The V and J ends lost 6 bases and 1 base respectively, with 12 bases between them. This CDR3 comprises 14 residues. Germline V gives CDR1 MDHEN, CDR2 SYDVKM. The CDR3 DNA is TGTGCCAGCAGGGAGGGAGGGTGGAACACTGAAGCTTTCTTT. Translation gives CASREGGWNTEAFF.

The chain has TRBV5-1 and TRBJ2-1; 9 bases match TRBD2. The CDR3 extends over 14 amino acids. V lost 1 base to trimming and J lost 10 bases; unmatched junction nucleotides: 6. Looked up from germline, CDR1 is SGHRS and CDR2 is YFSETQ. CDR3 nucleotide sequence: TGCGCCAGCAGCTTGACAGCGGGGGGCAGGGAGCAGTTCTTC. Amino acid sequence: CASSLTAGGREQFF.

This chain links TRBV5-4 with TRBJ1-1, with TRBD1 as a possible D gene (6 bases). The CDR3 runs 16 residues. The ends were cut back, 4 bases at V and 1 base at J, with 17 bases in the middle. Germline loops: CDR1 SGHNT, CDR2 YYREEE (reference sequence). The CDR3 sequence: CASSRGGGGANTEAFF. In nucleotides, the CDR3 is TGTGCCAGCAGCAGAGGCGGGGGGGGCGCGAACACTGAAGCTTTCTTT.

This chain joins TRBV5-4 and TRBJ2-7; D is uncertain. Germline loops: CDR1 SGHNT, CDR2 YYREEE (reference sequence). The length of the CDR3 is 13 residues. Trimming cost V 3 bases and J 5 bases, with 12 bases left between them. CDR3 nucleotides: TGTGCCAGCAGCTCCCGGTCCCAGGACGAGCAGTACTTC. Amino acid sequence: CASSSRSQDEQYF.

J is TRBJ2-3 and V is TRBV9; tentative D call: TRBD1 (5 bases). Germline V gene data show CDR1 as SGDLS and CDR2 as YYNGEE. V lost 4 bases, J lost 4 bases, and 13 bases lay in between. This CDR3 spans 14 amino acids. The CDR3 spells CASSSRQKADTQYF. The CDR3 nucleotides are TGTGCCAGCAGCTCACGACAGAAGGCAGATACGCAGTATTTT.

This clone showed up just once. The rearrangement joins TRBV19 to TRBJ2-3, with no clear D. V lost 5 bases and J lost 5, with 8 bases in between. This CDR3 region has 12 residues. In germline, CDR1 is LNHDA, CDR2 SQIVND (reference sequence). This chain's CDR3 is CASSPPGDTQYF. In DNA form, the CDR3 reads TGTGCCAGTAGTCCCCCCGGAGATACGCAGTATTTT.

The genes are TRBV2 and TRBJ1-6; tentative D call: TRBD1 (6 bases). The germline V gene encodes CDR1 SNHLY and CDR2 FYNNEI. The CDR3 sequence is 15 residues long. Trimming stripped 6 bases from V and 7 bases from J, with 16 bases between. The CDR3 region is CASSIARGDNSPLHF. Written as DNA, the CDR3 is TGTGCCAGCAGCATTGCCAGGGGAGACAATTCACCCCTCCACTTT.

This clone was found once. The CDR3 DNA follows: TGTGCCAGCAGCTCGGCCCGGGGGGGCCCAGGAGAGACCCAGTACTTC. Amino acids: CASSSARGGPGETQYF. This chain uses TRBV11-2 with TRBJ2-5, with 8 bases lining up with TRBD2. Germline loops: CDR1 SGHAT, CDR2 FQNNGV. The CDR3 contains 16 residues. The V and J ends lost 4 bases and 4 bases, in that order; junction bases with no gene match: 11.

The chain has TRBV19 and TRBJ2-1; 10 nucleotides match TRBD1. V gave up 5 bases and J gave up 0 bases; unmatched junction bases: 10. Germline assignment: CDR1 LNHDA and CDR2 SQIVND (reference sequence). This CDR3 is 18 amino acids long. CDR3 protein: CASSSYLGQGGSYNEQFF. The CDR3 bases are TGTGCCAGTAGTTCTTACCTCGGACAGGGGGGCTCCTACAATGAGCAGTTCTTC.

This chain uses TRBV5-1 with TRBJ2-3; weak D call: TRBD1 (6 bases). Trimming removed 0 bases at V and 3 bases at J, with 8 bases between. CDR1 is SGHRS and CDR2 is YFSETQ in the germline V gene. The CDR3 has 14 residues. CDR3 residues: CASSLAQGTDTQYF. In DNA, the CDR3 is TGCGCCAGCAGCTTGGCTCAGGGGACAGATACGCAGTATTTT. Looking up the rest from reference TRBV5-1 and TRBJ2-3 gives the full variable domain: KAGVTQTPRYLIKTRGQQVTLSCSPISGHRSVSWYQQTPGQGLQFLFEYFSETQRNKGNFPGRFSGRQFSNSRSEMNVSTLELGDSALYLCASSLAQGTDTQYFGPGTRLTVL.

V is TRBV5-4 and J is TRBJ2-7, with D perhaps matching TRBD2 (6 bases). This CDR3 is built from 17 residues. V lost 1 base to trimming and J lost 2 bases, with 19 bases between them. Germline values: CDR1 SGHNT, CDR2 YYREEE (reference sequence). The CDR3 reads CASSLPTPGGRTYEQYF. Here the CDR3 DNA reads TGTGCCAGCAGCTTGCCCACACCCGGGGGTAGGACCTACGAGCAGTACTTC. Together with reference TRBV5-4 and TRBJ2-7, the CDR3 gives the full variable domain: ETGVTQSPTHLIKTRGQQVTLRCSSQSGHNTVSWYQQALGQGPQFIFQYYREEENGRGNFPPRFSGLQFPNYSSELNVNALELDDSALYLCASSLPTPGGRTYEQYFGPGTRLTVT.

The V and J genes are TRBV9 and TRBJ2-3; 14 bases are a match to TRBD2. Per germline, CDR1 SGDLS and CDR2 YYNGEE. The CDR3 is made up of 18 amino acids. V shed 0 bases and J 0 bases; nucleotides not matched to a gene: 3. The CDR3 nucleotides are TGTGCCAGCAGCGTAGGACTAGCGGGGGGGACTAGCACAGATACGCAGTATTTT. Translated: CASSVGLAGGTSTDTQYF.

The chain joins TRBV18 to TRBJ1-5; unclear D gene. Germline values: CDR1 KGHSH, CDR2 LQKENI. Trimming left V 3 bases short and J 3 bases short, with 9 bases between. The CDR3 length is 14 residues. The CDR3 region is CASSPGRNNQPQHF. DNA for the CDR3: TGTGCCAGCTCACCGGGGAGAAACAATCAGCCCCAGCATTTT.

The chain recombines TRBV4-2 with TRBJ1-3; D ambiguous. V was cut by 1 base and J by 4 bases, with 8 bases left in between. Germline loops: CDR1 LGHNA, CDR2 YNFKEQ. The CDR3 has 14 residues. The CDR3 loop reads CASSQGTQGNTIYF. The CDR3 bases are TGTGCCAGCAGCCAAGGGACTCAGGGAAACACCATATATTTT.

The rearrangement joins TRBV6-1 to TRBJ2-1; TRBD2 matches 10 bases. Germline V gives CDR1 MNHNS, CDR2 SASEGT. The CDR3 runs 18 residues. V was clipped by 2 bases and J by 3 bases; unmatched bases: 10. The CDR3: CASSEPNLAGGFYNEQFF. The CDR3 DNA follows: TGTGCCAGCAGTGAACCCAATTTAGCGGGGGGATTCTACAATGAGCAGTTCTTC.

This clone appeared a few times. The rearrangement joins TRBV2 to TRBJ1-4, with unresolved D. Germline CDR1 and CDR2: SNHLY and FYNNEI. The CDR3 extends over 16 amino acids. Trimming stripped 3 bases from V and 0 bases from J, with 11 bases between. The CDR3: CASSDEDFATNEKLFF. The CDR3 region has the DNA TGTGCCAGCAGTGACGAGGATTTCGCAACTAATGAAAAACTGTTTTTT.

The chain combines TRBV6-5 with TRBJ1-6, with TRBD1 matching 7 bases. Germline loops: CDR1 MNHEY, CDR2 SVGAGI. CDR3 length equals 14 residues. Trimming took 6 bases from V and 6 from J; bases not matched to a gene: 5. The CDR3 loop reads CASRHRDSNSPLHF. CDR3 nucleotides: TGTGCCAGCAGACATCGGGACAGTAATTCACCCCTCCACTTT.

The J gene is TRBJ1-6, the V gene TRBV6-5, with a tentative D call TRBD1 (6 bases). The CDR3 spans 12 residues. V lost 7 bases, J lost 7 bases, and 8 bases lay in between. The V gene's germline CDR1 is MNHEY and CDR2 SVGAGI. CDR3 protein: CASNRVNSPLHF. CDR3 coding DNA: TGTGCCAGCAACAGGGTCAATTCACCCCTCCACTTT.

J is TRBJ1-4 and V is TRBV28; the D is unclear. V was shortened by 3 bases and J by 7 bases, with 9 bases between the two germline ends. The CDR3 extends over 13 amino acids. CDR1 and CDR2 (germline): MDHEN, SYDVKM. Here the CDR3 reads CASSFISVEKLFF. CDR3 sequence (DNA): TGTGCCAGCAGTTTCATTAGCGTTGAAAAACTGTTTTTT.

This clone came up many times. The V gene is TRBV19, the J gene TRBJ1-2; 8 nucleotides line up with TRBD1. The germline V gene encodes CDR1 LNHDA and CDR2 SQIVND (reference sequence). Unmatched junction bases numbered 8, after V lost 5 bases and J lost 0 bases. This CDR3 region has 16 residues. CDR3 loop: CASSQQGDNPNYGYTF. CDR3 nucleotides: TGTGCCAGTAGTCAACAGGGGGACAACCCTAACTATGGCTACACCTTC.